This TCR beta chain was recorded in a study of cytomegalovirus exposure and HLA in healthy donors. It was with 60 Vbeta and 13 Jbeta primers that the PCR ran. The repertoire was sequenced with immunoSEQ multiplex PCR; TCRdb's copy has only in-frame clones and lacks some. Here the sample table reports about 150,000 clones. Sequenced sample: PBMCs. The sequence was collected from a woman aged 45 to 65 in good health and CMV-seronegative.

The CDR3 is CASSTVAGGSYNEQFF. The CDR3 DNA sequence: TGTGCCAGTAGTACCGTAGCGGGGGGATCCTACAATGAGCAGTTCTTC. The rearrangement uses TRBV19 and TRBJ2-1; 10 bases are shared with TRBD2. J was trimmed by 1 base and V by 4 bases; bases with no gene match: 4. The CDR3 contains 16 residues. The germline gives CDR1 LNHDA, CDR2 SQIVND (reference sequence).